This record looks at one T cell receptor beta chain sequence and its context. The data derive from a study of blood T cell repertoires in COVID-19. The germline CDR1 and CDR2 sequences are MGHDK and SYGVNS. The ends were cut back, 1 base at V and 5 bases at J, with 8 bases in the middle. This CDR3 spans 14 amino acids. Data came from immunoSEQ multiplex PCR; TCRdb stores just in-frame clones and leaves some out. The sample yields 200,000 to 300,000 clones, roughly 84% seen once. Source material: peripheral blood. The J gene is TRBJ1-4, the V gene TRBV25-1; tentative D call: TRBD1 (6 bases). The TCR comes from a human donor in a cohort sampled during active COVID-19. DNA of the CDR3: TGTGCCAGCAGTGAATTTGGACAGAATGAAAAACTGTTTTTT. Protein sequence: CASSEFGQNEKLFF. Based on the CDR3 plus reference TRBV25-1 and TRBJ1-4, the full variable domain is EADIYQTPRYLVIGTGKKITLECSQTMGHDKMYWYQQDPGMELHLIHYSYGVNSTEKGDLSSESTVSRIRTEHFPLTLESARPSHTSQYLCASSEFGQNEKLFFGSGTQLSVL.